This T cell receptor (beta chain) was identified during a study of shared clonotypes between healthy human individuals. Study as a whole: The cohort had two women and a few men, ages 18 to 49. Study outcomes and limitations: At large depth, rarefaction still showed sorted-subset sequencing to be incomplete. Few donors restricted represented genetic and exposure-history diversity.

Cells designated naive CD8 were CD45RO-negative and were positively selected for CCR7, with terminally differentiated effector memory CD45RA+ cells excluded. Germline V gives CDR1 SGHAT, CDR2 FQNNGV. The ends were cut back, 5 bases at V and 2 bases at J, with 13 bases in the middle. The CDR3 runs 14 residues. Clones were read by immunoSEQ multiplex PCR, and TCRdb kept only the in-frame ones, dropping some. The sample lists approximately 2,000,000 clones, approximately 92% occurring once. Points on this clone: Its antigen is unidentified.

The rearrangement links TRBV11-2 to TRBJ2-7, with a possible D match to TRBD2 (6 bases). The source is a man younger than 30 in good health. Some clones in this sample may be carry-over from other donors' samples. Sample: naive CD8+ T cells from PBMCs. In DNA form, the CDR3 reads TGTGCCAGCAGCCAACGGGACTCAGCCTACGAGCAGTACTTC. It codes for CASSQRDSAYEQYF.